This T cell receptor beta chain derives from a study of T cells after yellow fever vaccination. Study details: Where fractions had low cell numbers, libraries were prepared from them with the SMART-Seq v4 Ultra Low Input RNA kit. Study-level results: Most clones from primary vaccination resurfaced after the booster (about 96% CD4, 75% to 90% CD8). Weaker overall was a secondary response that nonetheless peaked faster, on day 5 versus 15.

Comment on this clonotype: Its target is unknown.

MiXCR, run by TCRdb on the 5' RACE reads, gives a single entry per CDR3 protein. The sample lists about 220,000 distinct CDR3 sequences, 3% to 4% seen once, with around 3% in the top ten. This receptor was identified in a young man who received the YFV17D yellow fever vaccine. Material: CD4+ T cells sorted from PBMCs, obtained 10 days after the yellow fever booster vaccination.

The CDR3 spells CASRPDRNTGELFF. The CDR3 region has the DNA TGTGCCAGCAGGCCAGACAGGAACACCGGGGAGCTGTTTTTT. The chain joins TRBV3-1 to TRBJ2-2, with D maybe TRBD1 (5 bases). The CDR3 length is 14 residues. Trimming cost V 6 bases and J 1 base, with 9 bases left between them. Germline V gene data show CDR1 as LGHDT and CDR2 as YNNKEL (reference sequence).